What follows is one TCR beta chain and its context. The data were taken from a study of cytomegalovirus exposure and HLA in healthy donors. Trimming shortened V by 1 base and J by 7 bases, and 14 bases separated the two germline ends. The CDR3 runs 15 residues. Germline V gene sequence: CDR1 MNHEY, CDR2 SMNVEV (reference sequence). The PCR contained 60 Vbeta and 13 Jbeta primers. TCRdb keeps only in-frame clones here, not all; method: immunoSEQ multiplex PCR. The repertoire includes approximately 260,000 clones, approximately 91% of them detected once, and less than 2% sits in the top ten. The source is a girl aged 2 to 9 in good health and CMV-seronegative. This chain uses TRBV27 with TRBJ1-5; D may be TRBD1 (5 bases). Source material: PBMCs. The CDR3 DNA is TGTGCCAGCAGTTTATACGGACTTGGGGGGCAGCCCCAGCATTTT. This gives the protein CASSLYGLGGQPQHF.